This T cell receptor (beta chain) was captured by sequencing in a study of CD8+ T cells in alopecia areata. Study outcomes and limitations: Higher clonality than in normal scalp was seen in lesional scalp, especially alopecia totalis/universalis. For patients receiving tofacitinib, scalp clonality and expanded CD8+ clones among the top 100 significantly decreased. Many expanded lesional clones remained in scalp and blood on tofacitinib.

It was cDNA, reverse transcribed from extracted RNA, that served as the sequencing template. Sequenced by immunoSEQ multiplex PCR; TCRdb stores in-frame clones only, minus some. The repertoire holds 150,000 to 200,000 clones, roughly three fifths seen once, with under 1.5% in the top ten. A note on this clone: Its antigen is still unknown.

This CDR3 region has 15 residues. With 0 bases removed from V and 4 bases from J, the gap between germline ends came to 13 bases. Looked up from germline, CDR1 is MNHNS and CDR2 is SASEGT. Treatment denoted: oral pan-JAK inhibitor, 5-10 mg twice daily. Sequences were derived from CD4+ T cells sorted from blood, sampled around week 47, from a patient treated with tofacitinib. This TCR was sampled from a human donor with alopecia areata. This chain links TRBV6-1 with TRBJ2-7, with unresolved D. CDR3 loop: CASSEAVGIPYEQYF. The CDR3 bases are TGTGCCAGCAGTGAAGCCGTGGGGATCCCTTACGAGCAGTACTTC.